The 23 T cell receptor beta chains below come from one sample, sequenced in a study of cytomegalovirus exposure and HLA in healthy donors. Primers for the PCR totalled 60 Vbeta and 13 Jbeta. Assay used: immunoSEQ multiplex PCR; TCRdb lists only in-frame clones, some missing. The sample contains 100,000 to 140,000 clones, around 77% of which appear only once. The sequenced sample consisted of PBMCs. The source is a man aged 18 to 35 in good health and CMV-seronegative.

This clone occurred a few times. V and J are TRBV5-5 and TRBJ2-7; maybe TRBD2 (5 bases). Germline CDR1 is SGHKS and CDR2 is YYEKEE (reference sequence). Trimming shortened V by 5 bases and J by 2 bases, and 17 bases separated the two germline ends. This CDR3 contains 15 residues. The chain's CDR3 is CASSLGLSPAYEQYF. DNA of the CDR3: TGTGCCAGCAGTCTTGGACTCTCTCCTGCCTACGAGCAGTACTTC.

The chain employs TRBV4-2 and TRBJ2-5, with 11 bases matching TRBD2. V trimming: 2 bases; J trimming: 1 base; junction bases outside the gene matches: 9. Germline V gene sequence: CDR1 LGHNA, CDR2 YNFKEQ. The CDR3 contains 18 residues. The CDR3 DNA sequence: TGTGCCAGCAGCCAACGGGTAGCGGGGGGGGGATCCCAAGAGACCCAGTACTTC. It encodes CASSQRVAGGGSQETQYF.

The V call is TRBV4-3, the J call TRBJ2-3; 10 nucleotides agree with TRBD2. Germline assignment: CDR1 LGHNA and CDR2 YSLEER. The CDR3 consists of 20 residues. V lost 0 bases, J lost 1 base, and 13 bases stayed unmatched. The CDR3 DNA sequence: TGCGCCAGCAGCCAAGATCCGCCCACCTGGACTAGCGGCGGCACAGATACGCAGTATTTT. Its translation is CASSQDPPTWTSGGTDTQYF.

The CDR3 sequence: CASSLAGQGTGNTIYF. CDR3 sequence (DNA): TGTGCCAGCAGCTTAGCGGGACAGGGAACTGGAAACACCATATATTTT. The chain uses TRBV7-2 and TRBJ1-3; 9 nucleotides line up with TRBD1. Germline assignment: CDR1 SGHTA and CDR2 FQGNSA. The CDR3 is 16 amino acids. V trimming: 0 bases; J trimming: 2 bases; junction bases outside the gene matches: 2. The variable domain in full, with the rest retrieved from reference TRBV7-2 and TRBJ1-3, is GAGVSQSPSNKVTEKGKDVELRCDPISGHTALYWYRQSLGQGLEFLIYFQGNSAPDKSGLPSDRFSAERTGGSVSTLTIQRTQQEDSAVYLCASSLAGQGTGNTIYFGEGSWLTVV.

The chain couples TRBV19 to TRBJ2-5, with TRBD1 identical over 10 bases. The DNA end is more similar to TRBJ2-7, so the J call may be wrong. This CDR3 is 15 amino acids long. Germline V gene data show CDR1 as LNHDA and CDR2 as SQIVND (reference sequence). DNA of the CDR3: TGTGCCAGTAGTATAGAGGGACAGGGGATGGGCGAGCAGTACTTC. It is translated as CASSIEGQGMGEQYF.

This clone was seen more than once but under ten times. This same CDR3 is encoded by further DNA sequences in the sample. The rearrangement uses TRBV6-1 and TRBJ1-5; D possibly corresponds to TRBD1 (6 bases). The V and J ends lost 3 bases and 5 bases respectively, with 11 bases between them. There are 14 residues in the CDR3. Per germline, CDR1 MNHNS and CDR2 SASEGT. The CDR3 region has the DNA TGTGCCAGCAGTGACGGGACACCTTATCAGCCCCAGCATTTT. Translated: CASSDGTPYQPQHF.

The chain recombines TRBV2 with TRBJ2-6; D is ambiguous. The CDR3 totals 13 residues. The germline V gene has CDR1 SNHLY and CDR2 FYNNEI. V was shortened by 10 bases and J by 2 bases, with 9 bases between the two germline ends. CDR3 sequence: CATVRAGANVLTF. In DNA, the CDR3 is TGTGCCACCGTTCGGGCTGGGGCCAACGTCCTGACTTTC.

The genes are TRBV15 and TRBJ1-6; 8 bases map to TRBD1. The germline CDR1 and CDR2 sequences are LNHNV and YYDKDF (reference sequence). The length of the CDR3 is 15 residues. The V and J ends lost 6 bases and 10 bases, in that order; junction bases with no gene match: 11. CDR3 region: CATSRSDRVYSPLHF. The DNA for the CDR3 is TGTGCCACCAGTCGTTCGGACAGGGTGTACTCACCCCTCCACTTT.

J is TRBJ2-3 and V is TRBV5-1; maybe TRBD2 (5 bases). Trimming took 0 bases from V and 0 from J, leaving 8 bases between them. Germline loops: CDR1 SGHRS, CDR2 YFSETQ. The CDR3 has 15 amino acids. CDR3 nucleotides: TGCGCCAGCAGCTTGGGATCGGGGAGCACAGATACGCAGTATTTT. Translated: CASSLGSGSTDTQYF.

This clone was found a few times. V is TRBV19 and J is TRBJ1-5; the D gene is possibly TRBD1 (5 bases). CDR1 and CDR2 from the germline V gene are LNHDA and SQIVND (reference sequence). The CDR3 has 15 residues. V lost 5 bases to trimming and J lost 1 base, with 12 bases between them. This CDR3 reads CASSPDSLSNQPQHF. The CDR3, as DNA: TGTGCCAGTAGTCCCGACAGTCTAAGCAATCAGCCCCAGCATTTT.

The chain uses TRBV5-1 and TRBJ2-5; D is unresolved. The assigned J gene may be wrong: the sequence end matches TRBJ2-7 better. The CDR3 loop spans 17 amino acids. Per the germline V gene, CDR1 is SGHRS and CDR2 is YFSETQ. Here the CDR3 reads CASSNKARPTAVGEQYF. In nucleotides, the CDR3 is TGCGCCAGCAGCAATAAGGCCCGCCCAACGGCGGTCGGCGAGCAGTACTTC.

This sequence joins TRBV7-9 and TRBJ2-7; 15 bases line up with TRBD2. CDR3 size: 18 residues. The germline CDR1 and CDR2 sequences are SEHNR and FQNEAQ (reference sequence). Trimming cost V 5 bases and J 0 bases; bases outside gene matches: 8. The CDR3, as DNA: TGTGCCAGCAGCCTCGGACTAGCGGGGGGGAGCAGCTCCTACGAGCAGTACTTC. Translated: CASSLGLAGGSSSYEQYF.

The chain joins TRBV18 to TRBJ2-1, with TRBD1 identical over 8 bases. Trimming took 2 bases from V and 6 from J; bases not matched to a gene: 9. Germline CDR1 and CDR2: KGHSH and LQKENI. The CDR3 consists of 16 residues. The CDR3 nucleotides are TGTGCCAGCTCACCAATTGAAACAGGGGGAATCAATGAGCAGTTCTTC. It codes for CASSPIETGGINEQFF.

This chain connects TRBV4-3 to TRBJ2-2; 7 bases fit TRBD1. Germline assignment: CDR1 LGHNA and CDR2 YSLEER. Losses at the gene ends were 2 bases for V and 1 base for J; bases not matched to a gene: 4. The CDR3 covers 16 residues. The CDR3 bases are TGCGCCAGCAGCCAACACACAGGGGTGAACACCGGGGAGCTGTTTTTT. Its protein product is CASSQHTGVNTGELFF.

CDR3 residues: CASSRDKGYGYTF. The CDR3 nucleotides are TGTGCCAGCAGCAGGGACAAAGGATATGGCTACACCTTC. The genes are TRBV28 and TRBJ1-2, with D possibly TRBD1 on 6 matching bases. Germline V gene sequence: CDR1 MDHEN, CDR2 SYDVKM. This CDR3 is 13 amino acids long. V lost 6 bases, J lost 5 bases, and 13 bases lay in between.

J is TRBJ2-5 and V is TRBV5-1; maybe TRBD1 (6 bases). Judging by the DNA end, TRBJ2-7 fits better; the J call may be wrong. The CDR3 is made up of 16 amino acids. The V gene's germline CDR1 is SGHRS and CDR2 YFSETQ. The chain's CDR3 is CASSLAGRGSGYEQYF. CDR3 DNA sequence: TGCGCCAGCAGCTTGGCCGGCAGGGGCTCCGGTTACGAGCAGTACTTC.

The rearrangement links TRBV27 to TRBJ1-5; D possibly corresponds to TRBD1 (6 bases). The CDR3 consists of 15 residues. CDR1 and CDR2 from the germline V gene are MNHEY and SMNVEV (reference sequence). The V and J ends lost 3 bases and 0 bases respectively, with 9 bases between them. The CDR3 DNA reads TGTGCCAGCAGTTTGTCAGGGGATAGCAATCAGCCCCAGCATTTT. As protein: CASSLSGDSNQPQHF.

The chain joins TRBV7-3 to TRBJ1-1, with a tentative D call TRBD1 (6 bases). Germline CDR1 is SGHTA and CDR2 is FQGTGA. Trimming removed 4 bases at V and 7 bases at J, with 16 bases between. The CDR3 totals 14 residues. CDR3 sequence reads: CASSSNGRQDEAFF. CDR3 in DNA: TGTGCCAGCAGCTCAAACGGTAGACAGGATGAAGCTTTCTTT.

This chain connects TRBV6-1 to TRBJ1-1; 7 nucleotides line up with TRBD1. The length of the CDR3 is 12 residues. With 6 bases clipped from V and 5 bases from J, the junction kept 3 bases outside the gene matches. Germline CDR1 and CDR2: MNHNS and SASEGT. The CDR3 is CASSQTGTEAFF. The CDR3, as DNA: TGTGCCAGCAGCCAGACAGGGACTGAAGCTTTCTTT.

J is TRBJ1-1 and V is TRBV7-2; D ambiguous. Germline V CDR1 and CDR2: SGHTA, FQGNSA. V was clipped by 5 bases and J by 7 bases, with 14 bases between them. The CDR3 is made up of 13 amino acids. CDR3 sequence (DNA): TGTGCCAGCAGCCCAAGTCGGGGTCGTGAAGCTTTCTTT. As protein: CASSPSRGREAFF.

This chain joins TRBV19 and TRBJ1-2, with a possible D match to TRBD1 (6 bases). Germline CDR1 and CDR2: LNHDA and SQIVND (reference sequence). The CDR3 covers 17 residues. V lost 4 bases, J lost 0 bases, and 18 bases lay in between. The CDR3 spells CASSKVEAGAANYGYTF. The CDR3 DNA follows: TGTGCCAGTAGTAAGGTTGAGGCAGGGGCAGCTAACTATGGCTACACCTTC.

Here the CDR3 DNA reads TGTGCCAGCAGCTTAACACAGAACACTGAAGCTTTCTTT. It encodes CASSLTQNTEAFF. The rearrangement joins TRBV7-2 to TRBJ1-1; D unclear. This CDR3 has 13 residues. Trimming took 2 bases from V and 1 from J, leaving 5 bases between them. Germline-derived CDR1 and CDR2 are SGHTA and FQGNSA.

Details on this clone: At one boundary the junction diverges from the germline segment, which might be a read error. The chain employs TRBV5-5 and TRBJ1-5, with D maybe TRBD1 (5 bases). This CDR3 contains 16 residues. CDR1 is SGHKS and CDR2 is YYEKEE in the germline V gene (reference sequence). CDR3 sequence reads: CASSLGWGTPISPSNF. CDR3 DNA sequence: TGTGCCAGCAGCTTAGGGTGGGGGACTCCAATCAGCCCCAGCAATTTT.